Below are 18 T cell receptor beta chains sequenced from a single sample in a study of cytomegalovirus exposure and HLA in healthy donors. The PCR contained 60 Vbeta and 13 Jbeta primers. Only in-frame clones appear in the TCRdb table, and some are missing; sequencing was by immunoSEQ multiplex PCR. The data hold 150,000 to 200,000 clones, with 75% to 85% observed a single time. The sequenced sample consisted of PBMCs. The receptors come from a young woman in good health and CMV-seropositive.

The chain carries TRBV2 and TRBJ2-3; tentative D call: TRBD1 (6 bases). The CDR3 is 15 residues long. Germline-derived CDR1 and CDR2 are SNHLY and FYNNEI. Trimming removed 3 bases at V and 0 bases at J, with 10 bases between. CDR3 protein: CASSEPRGSTDTQYF. For the CDR3, the DNA is TGTGCCAGCAGTGAGCCCAGGGGCAGCACAGATACGCAGTATTTT.

The chain recombines TRBV5-6 with TRBJ2-7; 9 bases are shared with TRBD1. CDR1 SGHDT and CDR2 YYEEEE come from the germline V gene. CDR3 size: 14 residues. V gave up 4 bases and J gave up 0 bases; unmatched junction bases: 2. The CDR3 nucleotides read TGTGCCAGCAGCCCGACAGGGGGCTCCTACGAGCAGTACTTC. It translates to CASSPTGGSYEQYF.

This clone was observed a single time. The rearrangement uses TRBV10-3 and TRBJ1-1; D may be TRBD1 (5 bases). Germline CDR1 ENHRY, CDR2 SYGVKD. Trimming removed 10 bases from V and 1 base from J, with 16 bases in between. This CDR3 has 14 amino acids. The CDR3 loop reads CATESTGGNTEAFF. The DNA of the CDR3 is TGTGCCACAGAGAGTACGGGGGGGAACACTGAAGCTTTCTTT.

The chain joins TRBV5-1 to TRBJ1-1, with 7 bases identical to TRBD1. Germline CDR1 reads SGHRS; CDR2 reads YFSETQ. The junction had 13 bases not matched to a gene; V was cut back by 4 bases and J by 10 bases. The CDR3 runs to 14 residues. CDR3 sequence: CASSSTGETNRAFF. The CDR3 nucleotides read TGCGCCAGCAGCAGTACAGGGGAAACGAACCGAGCTTTCTTT. Complete variable domain (other parts from reference TRBV5-1 and TRBJ1-1): KAGVTQTPRYLIKTRGQQVTLSCSPISGHRSVSWYQQTPGQGLQFLFEYFSETQRNKGNFPGRFSGRQFSNSRSEMNVSTLELGDSALYLCASSSTGETNRAFFGQGTRLTVV.

Here the CDR3 reads CASRKTGGLSTEAFF. CDR3 nucleotide sequence: TGTGCCAGCAGAAAGACAGGGGGGCTGAGTACTGAAGCTTTCTTT. The chain links TRBV27 to TRBJ1-1; 9 positions match TRBD1. V gave up 6 bases and J gave up 5 bases; unmatched junction bases: 10. The CDR3 covers 15 residues. Germline-derived CDR1 and CDR2 are MNHEY and SMNVEV (reference sequence).

The chain uses TRBV28 and TRBJ2-7; D unclear. V was clipped by 8 bases and J by 2 bases, with 13 bases between them. This CDR3 comprises 13 residues. Looked up from germline, CDR1 is MDHEN and CDR2 is SYDVKM. The CDR3 protein is CASLQVSTYEQYF. The CDR3 DNA is TGTGCCAGCCTCCAAGTCTCTACCTACGAGCAGTACTTC. The whole variable domain, remainder taken from reference TRBV28 and TRBJ2-7, is DVKVTQSSRYLVKRTGEKVFLECVQDMDHENMFWYRQDPGLGLRLIYFSYDVKMKEKGDIPEGYSVSREKKERFSLILESASTNQTSMYLCASLQVSTYEQYFGPGTRLTVT.

The genes are TRBV5-6 and TRBJ2-2, with D unresolved. This CDR3 is built from 17 residues. V was cut by 0 bases and J by 2 bases, with 14 bases left in between. Germline lookup yields CDR1 SGHDT and CDR2 YYEEEE. CDR3 in amino acids: CASSLGRRLLNTGELFF. DNA for the CDR3: TGTGCCAGCAGCTTGGGGCGGCGGCTACTTAACACCGGGGAGCTGTTTTTT.

The rearrangement links TRBV6-5 to TRBJ1-4, with 8 nucleotides matching TRBD1. Germline V lookup: CDR1 MNHEY, CDR2 SVGAGI. V shed 3 bases, J shed 7 bases, and the junction held 10 bases outside the gene matches. The CDR3 spans 16 residues. The CDR3 bases are TGTGCCAGCAGTTATCGCCAGGGGGCGTTGGTTGAAAAACTGTTTTTT. Translation: CASSYRQGALVEKLFF.

This clone came up a few times. The chain combines TRBV28 with TRBJ1-6; no definite D call. V lost 10 bases and J lost 0, with 10 bases in between. Germline V CDR1 and CDR2: MDHEN, SYDVKM. The CDR3 sequence is 14 residues long. For the CDR3, the DNA is TGTGCCACCGTAAGGAGCTCCTATAATTCACCCCTCCACTTT. It is translated as CATVRSSYNSPLHF.

V gene TRBV11-2 combines with J gene TRBJ1-1; a weak D match, TRBD1 (6 bases). The CDR3 sequence is 14 residues long. Trimming took off 3 bases at V and 9 bases at J, with 17 bases between the two ends. The germline V gene encodes CDR1 SGHAT and CDR2 FQNNGV. DNA for the CDR3: TGTGCCAGCAGCTTTGCAGGCAGGGGTGAGAAAGCTTTCTTT. Amino acids: CASSFAGRGEKAFF.

The CDR3 region is CASSLNQQGWYNSPLHF. The CDR3 coding sequence is TGTGCCAGCAGCTTAAACCAACAGGGTTGGTATAATTCACCCCTCCACTTT. The genes are TRBV7-6 and TRBJ1-6; perhaps TRBD1 as D (6 bases). V dropped 2 bases and J dropped 4 bases, with 15 bases sitting between them. This CDR3 has 17 amino acids. The germline V gene has CDR1 SGHVS and CDR2 FNYEAQ.

The J gene is TRBJ1-2, the V gene TRBV21-1; TRBD1 is the table's D call, not checked against the DNA. TRBV21-1 is given as a pseudogene. CDR3 size: 16 residues. The CDR3 DNA sequence: TGTGCCAGCAGCAACAAGGACAGCCCCACTAACTATGGCTACACCTTC. It specifies CASSNKDSPTNYGYTF.

The chain couples TRBV2 to TRBJ2-5; D may be TRBD1 (5 bases). V gave up 11 bases and J gave up 3 bases, with 10 bases separating them. Looked up from germline, CDR1 is SNHLY and CDR2 is FYNNEI. The CDR3 has 11 amino acids. In DNA form, the CDR3 reads TGTGCCGCCCGCAGGGAAGAGACCCAGTACTTC. Its protein is CAARREETQYF.

As concerns this clone: A junction boundary mismatches the germline segment, possibly from a read error. The chain employs TRBV27 and TRBJ2-3; no clear D gene. This CDR3 has 11 amino acids. CDR1 and CDR2 (germline): MNHEY, SMNVEV (reference sequence). As DNA, the CDR3 is TGTGCCACCGCTTACACAAATACGCAGTATTTT. Its protein product is CATAYTNTQYF.

The chain couples TRBV7-9 to TRBJ1-2, with D perhaps TRBD1 (5 bases). V was pared by 4 bases and J by 4 bases, with 13 bases between. From germline, CDR1 is SEHNR and CDR2 FQNEAQ (reference sequence). The CDR3 loop spans 14 amino acids. CDR3 in DNA: TGTGCCAGCAGCTCTCAACAGGCGCTCTATGGCTACACCTTC. Translation: CASSSQQALYGYTF.

In its sample, this clone was seen a few times. The chain is built from TRBV2 and TRBJ1-5, with TRBD1 matching over 8 bases. V lost 6 bases, J lost 7 bases, and 11 bases stayed unmatched. Germline V gene lookup returns CDR1 SNHLY and CDR2 FYNNEI. CDR3 length: 15 amino acids. CDR3 in DNA: TGTGCCAGCAGGAGGGACAGGCAGGGGAACCAGCCCCAGCATTTT. Encoded protein: CASRRDRQGNQPQHF.

This rearrangement joins TRBV6-6 to TRBJ2-3; D gene ambiguous. The CDR3 sequence is 11 residues long. V lost 2 bases and J lost 6, with 3 bases in between. Per germline, CDR1 MNHNY and CDR2 SVGAGI (reference sequence). The DNA for the CDR3 is TGTGCCAGCAGTTACGCGGATACGCAGTATTTT. It translates to CASSYADTQYF.

The chain combines TRBV4-2 with TRBJ1-2; 7 bases map to TRBD1. V dropped 3 bases and J dropped 3; count of bases not matched to a gene: 10. CDR3 length: 16 residues. The germline V gene encodes CDR1 LGHNA and CDR2 YNFKEQ. Here the CDR3 DNA reads TGTGCCAGCAGCCACGACCTTCGGCAGGGGGACTATGGCTACACCTTC. Its translation is CASSHDLRQGDYGYTF.